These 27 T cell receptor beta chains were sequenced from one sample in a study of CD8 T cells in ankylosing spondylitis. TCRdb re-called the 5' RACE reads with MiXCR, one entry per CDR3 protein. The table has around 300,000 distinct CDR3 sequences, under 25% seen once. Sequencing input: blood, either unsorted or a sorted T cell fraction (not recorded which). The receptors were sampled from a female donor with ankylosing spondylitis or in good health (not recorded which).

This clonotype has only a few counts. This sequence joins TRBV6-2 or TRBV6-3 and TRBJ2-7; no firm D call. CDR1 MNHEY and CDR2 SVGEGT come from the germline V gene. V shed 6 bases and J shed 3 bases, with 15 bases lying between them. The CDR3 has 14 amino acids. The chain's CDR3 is CASRNGRSSYEQYF. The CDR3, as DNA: TGTGCCAGCAGAAATGGACGGTCAAGCTACGAGCAGTACTTC.

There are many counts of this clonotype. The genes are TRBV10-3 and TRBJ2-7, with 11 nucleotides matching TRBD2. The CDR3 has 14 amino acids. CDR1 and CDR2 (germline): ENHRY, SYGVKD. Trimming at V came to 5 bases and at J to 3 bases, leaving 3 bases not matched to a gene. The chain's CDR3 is CAISQTSGNYEQYF. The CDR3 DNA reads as TGTGCCATCAGTCAGACTAGCGGGAACTACGAGCAGTACTTC.

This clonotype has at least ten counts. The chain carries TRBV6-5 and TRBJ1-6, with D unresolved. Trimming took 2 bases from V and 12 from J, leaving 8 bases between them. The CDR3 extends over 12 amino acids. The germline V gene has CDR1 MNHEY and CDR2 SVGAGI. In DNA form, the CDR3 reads TGTGCCAGCAGTTACACGGTCGGACCCCTCCACTTT. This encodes CASSYTVGPLHF.

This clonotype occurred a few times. The CDR3, as DNA: TGTGCGGCCGGGGACAGGGGTGATGAGACCCAGTACTTC. This gives the protein CAAGDRGDETQYF. The chain joins TRBV10-3 to TRBJ2-5, with 10 bases that match TRBD1. The CDR3 totals 13 residues. Germline CDR1 is ENHRY and CDR2 is SYGVKD.

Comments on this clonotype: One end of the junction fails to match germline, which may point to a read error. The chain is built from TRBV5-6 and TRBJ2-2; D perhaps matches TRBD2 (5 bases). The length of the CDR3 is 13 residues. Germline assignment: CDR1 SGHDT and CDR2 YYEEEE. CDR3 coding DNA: TGTGCCAGCAGTTACTCTCCCACCGGGGATCTGTTTTTT. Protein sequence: CASSYSPTGDLFF.

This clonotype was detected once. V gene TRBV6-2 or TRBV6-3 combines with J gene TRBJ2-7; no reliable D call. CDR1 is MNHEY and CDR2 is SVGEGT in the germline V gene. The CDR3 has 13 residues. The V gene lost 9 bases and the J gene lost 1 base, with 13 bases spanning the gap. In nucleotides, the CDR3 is TGTGCCAGTCCCATGGGGTCTTCCTACGAGCAGTACTTC. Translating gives CASPMGSSYEQYF.

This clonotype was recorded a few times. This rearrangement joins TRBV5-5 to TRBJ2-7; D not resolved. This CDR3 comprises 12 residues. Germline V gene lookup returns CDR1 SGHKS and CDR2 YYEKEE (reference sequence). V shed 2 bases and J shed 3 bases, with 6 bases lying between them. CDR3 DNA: TGTGCCAGCAGCTTAGCCGACTACGAGCAGTACTTC. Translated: CASSLADYEQYF.

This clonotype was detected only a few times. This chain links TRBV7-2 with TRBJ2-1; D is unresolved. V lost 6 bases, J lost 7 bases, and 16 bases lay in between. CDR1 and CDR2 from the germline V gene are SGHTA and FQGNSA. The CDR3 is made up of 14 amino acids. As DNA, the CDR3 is TGTGCCAGCAGAGGCTCGTTCTTGGATAATGAGCAGTTCTTC. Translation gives CASRGSFLDNEQFF.

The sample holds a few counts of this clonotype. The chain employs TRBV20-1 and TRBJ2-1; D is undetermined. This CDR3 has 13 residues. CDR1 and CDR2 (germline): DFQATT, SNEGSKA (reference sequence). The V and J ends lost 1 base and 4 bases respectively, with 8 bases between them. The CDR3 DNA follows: TGCAGTGCTAGAGGGCCGAGGTACAATGAGCAGTTCTTC. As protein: CSARGPRYNEQFF.

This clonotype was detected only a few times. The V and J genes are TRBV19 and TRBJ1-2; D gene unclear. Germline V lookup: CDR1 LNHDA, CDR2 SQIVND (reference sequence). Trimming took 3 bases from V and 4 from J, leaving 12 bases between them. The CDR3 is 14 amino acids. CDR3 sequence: CASSIRPPVYGYTF. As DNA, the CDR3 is TGTGCCAGTAGTATTAGGCCTCCCGTCTATGGCTACACCTTC.

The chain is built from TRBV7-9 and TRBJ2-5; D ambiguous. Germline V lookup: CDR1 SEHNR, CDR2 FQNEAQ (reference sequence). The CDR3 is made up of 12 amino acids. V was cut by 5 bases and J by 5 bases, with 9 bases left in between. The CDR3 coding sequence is TGTGCCAGCAGCGGAGCCGGGGAGACCCAGTACTTC. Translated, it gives CASSGAGETQYF.

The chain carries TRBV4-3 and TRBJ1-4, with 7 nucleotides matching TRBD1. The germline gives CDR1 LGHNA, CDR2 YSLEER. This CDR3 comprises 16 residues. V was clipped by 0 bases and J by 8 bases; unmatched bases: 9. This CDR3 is CASSQEWEGALEKLFF. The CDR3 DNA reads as TGCGCCAGCAGCCAAGAATGGGAGGGGGCCTTAGAAAAACTGTTTTTT.

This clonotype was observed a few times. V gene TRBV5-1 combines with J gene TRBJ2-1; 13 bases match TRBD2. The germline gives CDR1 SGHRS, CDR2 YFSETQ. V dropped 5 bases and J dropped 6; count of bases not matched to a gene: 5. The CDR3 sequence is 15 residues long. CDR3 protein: CASRDTSGRANEQFF. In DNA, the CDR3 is TGCGCCAGCAGAGACACTAGCGGGAGGGCCAATGAGCAGTTCTTC.

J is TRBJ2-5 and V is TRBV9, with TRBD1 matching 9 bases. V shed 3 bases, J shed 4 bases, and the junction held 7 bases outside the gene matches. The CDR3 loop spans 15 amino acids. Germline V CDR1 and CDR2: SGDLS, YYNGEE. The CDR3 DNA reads TGTGCCAGCAGCGCAACAGGGGGCGTTGGAGAGACCCAGTACTTC. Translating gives CASSATGGVGETQYF.

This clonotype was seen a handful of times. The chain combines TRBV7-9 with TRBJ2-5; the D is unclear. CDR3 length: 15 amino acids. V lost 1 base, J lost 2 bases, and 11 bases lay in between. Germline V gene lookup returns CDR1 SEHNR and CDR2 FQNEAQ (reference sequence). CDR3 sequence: CASSLEFLGQETQYF. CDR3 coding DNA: TGTGCCAGCAGCTTAGAATTCTTGGGACAAGAGACCCAGTACTTC.

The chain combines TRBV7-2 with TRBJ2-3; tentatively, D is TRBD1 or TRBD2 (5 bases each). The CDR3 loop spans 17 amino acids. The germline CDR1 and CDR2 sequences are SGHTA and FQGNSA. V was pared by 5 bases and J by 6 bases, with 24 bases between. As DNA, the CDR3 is TGTGCCAGCAGCCCGGGAAGGGGCCGTGAGAAAGCCGATACGCAGTATTTT. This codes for CASSPGRGREKADTQYF.

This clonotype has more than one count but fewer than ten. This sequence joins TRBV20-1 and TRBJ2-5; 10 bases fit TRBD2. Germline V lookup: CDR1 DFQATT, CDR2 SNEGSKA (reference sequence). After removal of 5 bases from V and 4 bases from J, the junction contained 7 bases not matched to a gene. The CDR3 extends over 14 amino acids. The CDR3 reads CSAGRTSGSETQYF. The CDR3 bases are TGCAGTGCTGGTCGGACTAGCGGCTCAGAGACCCAGTACTTC.

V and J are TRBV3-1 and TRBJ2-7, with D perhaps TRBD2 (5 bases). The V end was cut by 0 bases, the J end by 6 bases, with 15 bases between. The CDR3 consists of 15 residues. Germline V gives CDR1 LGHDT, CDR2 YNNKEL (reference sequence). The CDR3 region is CASSQDMRPRGEQYF. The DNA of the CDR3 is TGTGCCAGCAGCCAAGATATGCGTCCTCGGGGCGAGCAGTACTTC.

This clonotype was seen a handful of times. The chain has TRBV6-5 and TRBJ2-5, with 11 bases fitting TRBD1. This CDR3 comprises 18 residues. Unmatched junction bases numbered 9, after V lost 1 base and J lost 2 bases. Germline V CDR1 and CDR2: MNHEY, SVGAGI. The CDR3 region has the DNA TGTGCCAGCAGTTACTACCCGATTGGGACAGGGGGTCAAGAGACCCAGTACTTC. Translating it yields CASSYYPIGTGGQETQYF.

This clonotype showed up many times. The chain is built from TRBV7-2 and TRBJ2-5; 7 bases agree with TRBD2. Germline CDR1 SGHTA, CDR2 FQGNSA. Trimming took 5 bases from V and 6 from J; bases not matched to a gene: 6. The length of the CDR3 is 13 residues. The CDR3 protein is CASSQGLGKTQYF. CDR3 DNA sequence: TGTGCCAGCAGCCAAGGACTAGGAAAGACCCAGTACTTC.

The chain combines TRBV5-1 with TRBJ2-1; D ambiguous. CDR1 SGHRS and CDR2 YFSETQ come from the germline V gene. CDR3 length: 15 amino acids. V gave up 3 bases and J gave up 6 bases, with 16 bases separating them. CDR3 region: CASSSSSQNSNEQFF. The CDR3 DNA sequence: TGCGCCAGCAGCTCCTCAAGCCAGAACTCCAATGAGCAGTTCTTC.

The CDR3 loop is CASSLLTRSTDTQYF. The DNA of the CDR3 is TGTGCCAGCAGTTTATTAACGCGGAGCACAGATACGCAGTATTTT. The genes are TRBV2 and TRBJ2-3; D unresolved. V was pared by 5 bases and J by 0 bases, with 12 bases between. Per germline, CDR1 SNHLY and CDR2 FYNNEI. This CDR3 has 15 amino acids.

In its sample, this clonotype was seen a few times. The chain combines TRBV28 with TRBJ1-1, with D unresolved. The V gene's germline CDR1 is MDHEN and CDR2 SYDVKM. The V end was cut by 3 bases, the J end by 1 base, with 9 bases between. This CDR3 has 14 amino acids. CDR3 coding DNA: TGTGCCAGCAGTTTGGTAAAGACGAACACTGAAGCTTTCTTT. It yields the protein CASSLVKTNTEAFF.

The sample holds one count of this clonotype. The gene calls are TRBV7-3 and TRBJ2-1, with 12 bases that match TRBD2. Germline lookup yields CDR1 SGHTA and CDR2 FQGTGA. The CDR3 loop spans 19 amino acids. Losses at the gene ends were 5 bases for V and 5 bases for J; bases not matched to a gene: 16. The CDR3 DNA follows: TGTGCCAGCAGCCGAATGACTAGCGGGAGACTGGTAAGGAACAATGAGCAGTTCTTC. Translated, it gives CASSRMTSGRLVRNNEQFF.

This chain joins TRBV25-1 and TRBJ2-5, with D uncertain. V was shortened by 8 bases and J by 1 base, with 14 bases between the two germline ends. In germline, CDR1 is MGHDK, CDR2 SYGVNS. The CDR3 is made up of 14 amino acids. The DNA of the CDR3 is TGTGCCAGCTCAACATGGCGGATCCAAGAGACCCAGTACTTC. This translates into CASSTWRIQETQYF.

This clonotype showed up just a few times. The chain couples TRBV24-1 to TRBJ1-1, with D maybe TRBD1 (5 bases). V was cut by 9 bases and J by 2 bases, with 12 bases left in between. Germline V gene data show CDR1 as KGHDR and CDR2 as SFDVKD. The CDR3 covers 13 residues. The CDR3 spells CATSLGGNTEAFF. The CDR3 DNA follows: TGTGCCACCTCTCTCGGGGGAAACACTGAAGCTTTCTTT.

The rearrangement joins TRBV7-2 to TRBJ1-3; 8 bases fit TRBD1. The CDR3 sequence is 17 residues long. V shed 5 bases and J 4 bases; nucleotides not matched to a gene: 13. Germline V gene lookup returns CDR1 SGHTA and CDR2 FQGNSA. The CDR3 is CASSPRTGWLRGNTIYF. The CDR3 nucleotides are TGTGCCAGCAGCCCCAGGACAGGGTGGTTGAGGGGAAACACCATATATTTT.